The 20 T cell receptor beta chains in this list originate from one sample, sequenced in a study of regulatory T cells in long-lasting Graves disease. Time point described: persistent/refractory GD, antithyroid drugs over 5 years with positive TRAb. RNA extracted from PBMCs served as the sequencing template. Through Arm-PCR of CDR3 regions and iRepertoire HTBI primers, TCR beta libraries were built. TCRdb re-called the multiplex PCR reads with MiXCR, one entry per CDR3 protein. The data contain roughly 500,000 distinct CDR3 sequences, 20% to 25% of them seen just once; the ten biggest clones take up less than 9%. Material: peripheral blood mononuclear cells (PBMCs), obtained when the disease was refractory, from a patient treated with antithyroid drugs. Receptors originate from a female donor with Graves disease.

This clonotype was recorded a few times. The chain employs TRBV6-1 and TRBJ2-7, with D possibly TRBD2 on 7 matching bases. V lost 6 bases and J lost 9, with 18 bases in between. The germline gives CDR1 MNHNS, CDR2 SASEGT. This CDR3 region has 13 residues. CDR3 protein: CASSTRRGAGQYF. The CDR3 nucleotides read TGTGCCAGCAGCACCCGCCGGGGGGCTGGGCAGTACTTC.

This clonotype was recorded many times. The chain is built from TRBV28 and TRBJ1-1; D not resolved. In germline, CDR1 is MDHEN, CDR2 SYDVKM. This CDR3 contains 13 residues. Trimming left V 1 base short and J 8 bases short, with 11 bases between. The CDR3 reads CASSLSEPREAFF. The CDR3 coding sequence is TGTGCCAGCAGTTTATCGGAGCCAAGGGAAGCTTTCTTT.

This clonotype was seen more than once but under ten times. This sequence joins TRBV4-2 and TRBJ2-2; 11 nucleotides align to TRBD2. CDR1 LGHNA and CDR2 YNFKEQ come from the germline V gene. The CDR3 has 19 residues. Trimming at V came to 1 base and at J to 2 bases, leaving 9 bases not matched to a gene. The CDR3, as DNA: TGTGCCAGCAGCCAAGTTGGGTCCACTAGCGGGGGTAACACCGGGGAGCTGTTTTTT. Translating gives CASSQVGSTSGGNTGELFF.

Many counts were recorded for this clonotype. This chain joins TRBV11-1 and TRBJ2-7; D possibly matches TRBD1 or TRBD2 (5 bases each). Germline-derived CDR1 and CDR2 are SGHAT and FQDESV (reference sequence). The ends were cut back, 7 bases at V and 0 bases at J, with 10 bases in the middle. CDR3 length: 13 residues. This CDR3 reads CASTSGTSYEQYF. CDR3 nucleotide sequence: TGTGCCAGCACCTCAGGGACCTCCTACGAGCAGTACTTC.

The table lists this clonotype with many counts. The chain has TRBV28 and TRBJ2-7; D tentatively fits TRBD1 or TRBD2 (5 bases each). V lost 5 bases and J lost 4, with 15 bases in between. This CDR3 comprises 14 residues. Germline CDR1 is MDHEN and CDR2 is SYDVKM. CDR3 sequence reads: CASSMGVQVYEQYF. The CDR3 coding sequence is TGTGCCAGCAGTATGGGAGTACAGGTATACGAGCAGTACTTC.

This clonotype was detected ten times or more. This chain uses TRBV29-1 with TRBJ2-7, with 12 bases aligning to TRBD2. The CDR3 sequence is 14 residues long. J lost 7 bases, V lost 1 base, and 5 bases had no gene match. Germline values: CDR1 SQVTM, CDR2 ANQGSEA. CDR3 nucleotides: TGCAGCGTTGAAGCCCTAGCGGGAGGGAAAGAGCAGTACTTC. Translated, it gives CSVEALAGGKEQYF.

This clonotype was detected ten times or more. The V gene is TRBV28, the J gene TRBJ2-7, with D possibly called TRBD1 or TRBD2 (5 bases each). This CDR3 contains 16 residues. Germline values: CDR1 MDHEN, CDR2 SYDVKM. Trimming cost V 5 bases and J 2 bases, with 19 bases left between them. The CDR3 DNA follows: TGTGCCAGCAGTCCCTGGGGGAAGGGCAGCACCTACGAGCAGTACTTC. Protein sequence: CASSPWGKGSTYEQYF.

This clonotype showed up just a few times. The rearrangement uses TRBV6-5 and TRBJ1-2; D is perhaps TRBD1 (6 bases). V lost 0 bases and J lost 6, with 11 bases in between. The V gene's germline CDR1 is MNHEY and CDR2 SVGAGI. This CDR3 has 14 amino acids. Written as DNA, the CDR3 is TGTGCCAGCAGTTACTCGAGCAGGGGTGATGGCTACACCTTC. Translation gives CASSYSSRGDGYTF.

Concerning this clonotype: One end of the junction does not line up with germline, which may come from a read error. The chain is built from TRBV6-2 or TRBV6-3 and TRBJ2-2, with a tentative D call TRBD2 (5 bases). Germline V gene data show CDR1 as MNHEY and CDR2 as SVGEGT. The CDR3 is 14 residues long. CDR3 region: CASSYYDKSGELFF. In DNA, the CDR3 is TGTGCCAGCAGTTACTACGACAAATCCGGGGAACTGTTTTTT.

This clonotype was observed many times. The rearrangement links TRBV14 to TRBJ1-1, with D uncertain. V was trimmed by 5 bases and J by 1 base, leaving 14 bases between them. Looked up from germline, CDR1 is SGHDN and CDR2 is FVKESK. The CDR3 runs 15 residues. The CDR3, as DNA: TGTGCCAGCAGCGCCTCCCCCGCCGGGAACACTGAAGCTTTCTTT. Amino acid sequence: CASSASPAGNTEAFF.

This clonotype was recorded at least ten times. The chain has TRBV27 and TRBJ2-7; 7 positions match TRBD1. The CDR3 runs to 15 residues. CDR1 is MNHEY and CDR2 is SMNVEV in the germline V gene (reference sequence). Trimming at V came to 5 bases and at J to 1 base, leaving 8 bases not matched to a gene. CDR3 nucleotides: TGTGCCAGCAGTGTACCAGGGGGATCGTCCTACGAGCAGTACTTC. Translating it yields CASSVPGGSSYEQYF.

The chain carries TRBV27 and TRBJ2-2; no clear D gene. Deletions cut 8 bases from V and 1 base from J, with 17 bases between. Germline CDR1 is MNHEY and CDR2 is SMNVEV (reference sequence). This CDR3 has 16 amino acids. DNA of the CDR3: TGTGCCAGCGGTCTCTCAAGGGCCTTGAACACCGGGGAGCTGTTTTTT. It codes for CASGLSRALNTGELFF.

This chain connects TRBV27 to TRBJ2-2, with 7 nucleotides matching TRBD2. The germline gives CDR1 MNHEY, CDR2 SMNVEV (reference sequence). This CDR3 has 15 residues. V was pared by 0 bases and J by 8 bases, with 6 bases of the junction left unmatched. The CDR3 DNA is TGTGCCAGCAGTTTATCGGGAACGGGAGGAGGGGAGCTGTTTTTT. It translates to CASSLSGTGGGELFF.

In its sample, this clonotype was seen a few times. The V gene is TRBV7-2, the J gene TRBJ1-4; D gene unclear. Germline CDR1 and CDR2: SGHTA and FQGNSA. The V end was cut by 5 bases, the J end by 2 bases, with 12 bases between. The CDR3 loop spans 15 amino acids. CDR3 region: CASSSTSSTNEKLFF. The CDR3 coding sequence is TGTGCCAGCAGCAGCACCAGCAGTACTAATGAAAAACTGTTTTTT.

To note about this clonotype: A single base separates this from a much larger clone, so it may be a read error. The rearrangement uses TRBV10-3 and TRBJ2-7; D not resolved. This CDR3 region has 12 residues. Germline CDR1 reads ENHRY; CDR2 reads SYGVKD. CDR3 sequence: CVISEDRSEQYF. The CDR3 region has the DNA TGTGTCATCAGTGAAGACCGGTCCGAGCAGTACTTC.

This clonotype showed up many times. The CDR3 reads CASSLQGQGHEKLFF. CDR3 DNA: TGTGCCAGCAGTTTACAGGGACAGGGGCATGAAAAACTGTTTTTT. The V and J genes are TRBV27 and TRBJ1-4, with 10 positions matching TRBD1. Germline CDR1 reads MNHEY; CDR2 reads SMNVEV (reference sequence). V lost 2 bases to trimming and J lost 6 bases; unmatched junction nucleotides: 3. CDR3 length: 15 residues. Looking up the rest from reference TRBV27 and TRBJ1-4 gives the full variable domain: EAQVTQNPRYLITVTGKKLTVTCSQNMNHEYMSWYRQDPGLGLRQIYYSMNVEVTDKGDVPEGYKVSRKEKRNFPLILESPSPNQTSLYFCASSLQGQGHEKLFFGSGTQLSVL.

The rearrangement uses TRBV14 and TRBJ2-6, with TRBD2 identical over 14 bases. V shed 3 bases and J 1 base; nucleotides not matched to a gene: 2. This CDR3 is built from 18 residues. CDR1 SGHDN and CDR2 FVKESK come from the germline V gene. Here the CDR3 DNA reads TGTGCCAGCAGCCAGGGGACTAGCGGGAGTTCTGGGGCCAACGTCCTGACTTTC. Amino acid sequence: CASSQGTSGSSGANVLTF.

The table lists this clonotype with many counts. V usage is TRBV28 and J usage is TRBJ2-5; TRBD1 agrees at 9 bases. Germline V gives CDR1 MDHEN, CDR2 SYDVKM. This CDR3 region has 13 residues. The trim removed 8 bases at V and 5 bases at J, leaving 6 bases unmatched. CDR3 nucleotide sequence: TGTGCCAGCGCCACAGGGGGCGGGGAGACCCAGTACTTC. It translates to CASATGGGETQYF.

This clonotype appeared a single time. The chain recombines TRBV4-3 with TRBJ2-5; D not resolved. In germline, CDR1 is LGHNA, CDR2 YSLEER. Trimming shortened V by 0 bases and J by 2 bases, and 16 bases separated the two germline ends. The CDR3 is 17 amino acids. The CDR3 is CASSQDYSNRHQETQYF. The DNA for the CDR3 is TGCGCCAGCAGCCAAGACTACTCGAACCGACATCAAGAGACCCAGTACTTC.

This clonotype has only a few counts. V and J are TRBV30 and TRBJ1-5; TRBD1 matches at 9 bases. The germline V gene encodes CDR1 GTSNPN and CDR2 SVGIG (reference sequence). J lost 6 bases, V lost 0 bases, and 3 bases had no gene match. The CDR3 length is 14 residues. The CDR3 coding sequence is TGTGCCTGGAGTGTGGGACAGGGTAGTCAGCCCCAGCATTTT. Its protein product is CAWSVGQGSQPQHF.